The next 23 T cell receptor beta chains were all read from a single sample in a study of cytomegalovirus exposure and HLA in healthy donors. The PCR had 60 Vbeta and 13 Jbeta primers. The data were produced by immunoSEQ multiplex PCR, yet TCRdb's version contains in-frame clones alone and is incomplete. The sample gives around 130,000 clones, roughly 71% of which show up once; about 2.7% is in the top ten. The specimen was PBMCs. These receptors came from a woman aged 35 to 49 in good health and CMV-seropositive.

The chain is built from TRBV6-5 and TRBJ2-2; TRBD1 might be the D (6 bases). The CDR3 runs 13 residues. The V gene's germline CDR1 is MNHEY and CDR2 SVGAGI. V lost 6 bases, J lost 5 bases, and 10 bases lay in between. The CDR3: CASRPTGTGELFF. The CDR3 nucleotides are TGTGCCAGCAGGCCCACAGGGACCGGGGAGCTGTTTTTT.

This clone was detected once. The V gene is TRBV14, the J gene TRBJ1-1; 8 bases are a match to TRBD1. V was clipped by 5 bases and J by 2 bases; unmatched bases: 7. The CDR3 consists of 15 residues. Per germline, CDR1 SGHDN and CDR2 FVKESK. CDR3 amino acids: CASSEYRGFNTEAFF. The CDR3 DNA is TGTGCCAGCAGCGAATACAGGGGGTTTAACACTGAAGCTTTCTTT.

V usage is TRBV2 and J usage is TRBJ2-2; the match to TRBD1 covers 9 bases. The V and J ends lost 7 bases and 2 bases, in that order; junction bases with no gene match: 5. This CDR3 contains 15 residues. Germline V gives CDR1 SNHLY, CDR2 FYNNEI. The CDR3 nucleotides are TGTGCCAGCAATCCGGGACAGGGAAACACCGGGGAGCTGTTTTTT. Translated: CASNPGQGNTGELFF.

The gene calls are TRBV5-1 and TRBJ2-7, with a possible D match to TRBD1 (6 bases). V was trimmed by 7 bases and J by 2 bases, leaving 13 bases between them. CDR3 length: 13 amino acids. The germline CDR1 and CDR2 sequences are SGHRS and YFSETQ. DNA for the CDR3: TGCGCCAGCGGGGACACCAACACCTACGAGCAGTACTTC. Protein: CASGDTNTYEQYF.

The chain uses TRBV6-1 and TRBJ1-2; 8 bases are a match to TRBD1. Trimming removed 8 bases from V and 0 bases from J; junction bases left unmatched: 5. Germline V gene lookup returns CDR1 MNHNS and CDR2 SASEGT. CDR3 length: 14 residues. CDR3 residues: CASAGTGSNYGYTF. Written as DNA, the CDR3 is TGTGCCAGCGCCGGGACAGGCTCTAACTATGGCTACACCTTC.

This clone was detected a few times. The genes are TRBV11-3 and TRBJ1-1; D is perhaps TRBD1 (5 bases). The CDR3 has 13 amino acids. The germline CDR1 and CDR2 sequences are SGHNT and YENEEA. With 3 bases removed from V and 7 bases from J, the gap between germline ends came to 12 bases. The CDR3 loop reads CASSFVSQGEAFF. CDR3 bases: TGTGCCAGCAGCTTTGTCTCCCAGGGTGAAGCTTTCTTT.

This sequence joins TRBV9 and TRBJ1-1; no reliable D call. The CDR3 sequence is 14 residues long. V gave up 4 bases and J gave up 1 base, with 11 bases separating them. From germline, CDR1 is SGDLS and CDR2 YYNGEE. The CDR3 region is CASSPGGWNTEAFF. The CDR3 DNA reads TGTGCCAGCAGCCCGGGAGGATGGAACACTGAAGCTTTCTTT.

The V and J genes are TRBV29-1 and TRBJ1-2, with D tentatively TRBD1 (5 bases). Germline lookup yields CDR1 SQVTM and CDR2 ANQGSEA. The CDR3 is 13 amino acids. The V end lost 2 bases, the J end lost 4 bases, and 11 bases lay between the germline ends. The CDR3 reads CSVERGNGYGYTF. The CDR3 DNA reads TGCAGCGTTGAACGGGGGAATGGCTATGGCTACACCTTC.

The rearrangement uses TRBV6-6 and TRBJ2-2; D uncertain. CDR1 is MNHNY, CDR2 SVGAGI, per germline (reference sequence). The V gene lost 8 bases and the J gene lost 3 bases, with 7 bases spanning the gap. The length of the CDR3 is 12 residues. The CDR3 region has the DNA TGTGCCAGCGTCTACCACACCGGGGAGCTGTTTTTT. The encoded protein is CASVYHTGELFF.

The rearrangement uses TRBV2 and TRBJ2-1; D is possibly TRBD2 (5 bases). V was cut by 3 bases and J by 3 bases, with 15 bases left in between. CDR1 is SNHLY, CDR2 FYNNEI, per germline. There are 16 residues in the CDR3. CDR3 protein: CASSEYIGLSYNEQFF. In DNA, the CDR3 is TGTGCCAGCAGTGAGTATATAGGACTCAGCTACAATGAGCAGTTCTTC.

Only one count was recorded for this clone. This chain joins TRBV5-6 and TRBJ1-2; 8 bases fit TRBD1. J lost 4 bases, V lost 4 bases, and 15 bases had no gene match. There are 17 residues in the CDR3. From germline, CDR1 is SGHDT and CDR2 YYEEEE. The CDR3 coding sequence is TGTGCCAGCAGCACCTTGGGACAGGCCGGTTCAGGCTATGGCTACACCTTC. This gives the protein CASSTLGQAGSGYGYTF. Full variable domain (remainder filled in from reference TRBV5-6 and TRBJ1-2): DAGVTQSPTHLIKTRGQQVTLRCSPKSGHDTVSWYQQALGQGPQFIFQYYEEEERQRGNFPDRFSGHQFPNYSSELNVNALLLGDSALYLCASSTLGQAGSGYGYTFGSGTRLTVV.

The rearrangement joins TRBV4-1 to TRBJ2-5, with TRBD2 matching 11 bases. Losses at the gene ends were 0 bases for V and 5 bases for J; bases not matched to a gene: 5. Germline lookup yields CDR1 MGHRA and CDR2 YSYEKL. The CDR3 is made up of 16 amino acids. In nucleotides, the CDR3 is TGCGCCAGCAGCCAAGATGCTAGCGGGGGGCAGGAGACCCAGTACTTC. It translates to CASSQDASGGQETQYF.

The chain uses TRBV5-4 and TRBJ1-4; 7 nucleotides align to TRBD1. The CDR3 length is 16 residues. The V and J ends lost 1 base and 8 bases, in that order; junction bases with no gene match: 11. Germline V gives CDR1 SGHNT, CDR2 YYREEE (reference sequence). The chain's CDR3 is CASSLTGTATEEKLFF. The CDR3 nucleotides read TGTGCCAGCAGCTTGACCGGGACAGCGACGGAGGAAAAACTGTTTTTT.

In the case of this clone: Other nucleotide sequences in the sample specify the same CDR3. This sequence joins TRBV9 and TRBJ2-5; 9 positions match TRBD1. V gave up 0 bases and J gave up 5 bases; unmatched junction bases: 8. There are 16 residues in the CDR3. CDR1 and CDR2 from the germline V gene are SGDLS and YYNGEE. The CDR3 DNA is TGTGCCAGCAGCGTAGGTAGGGACAGGGCGGCTGAGACCCAGTACTTC. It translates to CASSVGRDRAAETQYF.

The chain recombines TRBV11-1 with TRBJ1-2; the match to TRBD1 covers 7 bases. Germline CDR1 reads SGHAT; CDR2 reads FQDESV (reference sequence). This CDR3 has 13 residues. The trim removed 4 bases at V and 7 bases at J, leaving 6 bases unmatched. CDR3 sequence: CASSSRQGGGYTF. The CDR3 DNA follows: TGTGCCAGCAGCTCACGACAGGGAGGTGGCTACACCTTC.

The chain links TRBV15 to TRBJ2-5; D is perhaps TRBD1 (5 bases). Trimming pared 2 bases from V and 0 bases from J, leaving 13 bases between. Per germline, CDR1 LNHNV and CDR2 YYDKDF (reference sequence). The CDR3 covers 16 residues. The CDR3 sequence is CATSRLGVTNQETQYF. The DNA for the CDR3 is TGTGCCACCAGCAGATTAGGGGTAACAAACCAAGAGACCCAGTACTTC.

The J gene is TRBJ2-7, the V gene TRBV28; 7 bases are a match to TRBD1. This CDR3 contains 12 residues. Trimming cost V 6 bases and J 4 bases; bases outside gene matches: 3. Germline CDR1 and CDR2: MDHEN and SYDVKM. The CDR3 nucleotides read TGTGCCAGCAGAATACAGGGGTACGAGCAGTACTTC. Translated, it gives CASRIQGYEQYF.

The chain's CDR3 is CASSLDRGQAYSPLHF. The DNA of the CDR3 is TGTGCCAGCAGCTTGGACAGGGGACAGGCCTATTCACCCCTCCACTTT. The chain employs TRBV5-6 and TRBJ1-6; TRBD1 matches at 8 bases. This CDR3 is 16 amino acids long. CDR1 is SGHDT, CDR2 YYEEEE, per germline. The ends lost 0 bases at V and 8 bases at J; junction bases unmatched: 7.

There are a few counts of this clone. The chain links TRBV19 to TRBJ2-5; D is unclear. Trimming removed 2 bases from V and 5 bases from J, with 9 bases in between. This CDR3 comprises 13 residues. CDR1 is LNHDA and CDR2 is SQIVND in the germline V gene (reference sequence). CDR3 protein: CASSISWAETQYF. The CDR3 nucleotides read TGTGCCAGTAGTATATCCTGGGCGGAGACCCAGTACTTC.

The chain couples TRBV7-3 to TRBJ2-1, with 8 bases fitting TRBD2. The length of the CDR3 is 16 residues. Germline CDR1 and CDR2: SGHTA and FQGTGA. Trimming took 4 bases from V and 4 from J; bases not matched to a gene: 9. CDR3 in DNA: TGTGCCAGCAGCTCCGAACCTAGCGGGTTGTACAATGAGCAGTTCTTC. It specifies CASSSEPSGLYNEQFF.

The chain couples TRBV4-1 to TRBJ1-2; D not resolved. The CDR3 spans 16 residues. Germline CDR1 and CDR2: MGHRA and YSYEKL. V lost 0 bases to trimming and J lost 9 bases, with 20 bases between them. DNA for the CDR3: TGCGCCAGCAGCCAAGAAATTCGCGGCAGCGCTTATAGCTACACCTTC. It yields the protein CASSQEIRGSAYSYTF.

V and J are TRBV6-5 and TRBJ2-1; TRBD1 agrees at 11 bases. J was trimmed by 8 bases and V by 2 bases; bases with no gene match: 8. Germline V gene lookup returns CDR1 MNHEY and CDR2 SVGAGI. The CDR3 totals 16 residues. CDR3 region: CASSYRRDRGLYEQFF. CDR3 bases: TGTGCCAGCAGTTACCGGCGGGACAGGGGGTTGTATGAGCAGTTCTTC.

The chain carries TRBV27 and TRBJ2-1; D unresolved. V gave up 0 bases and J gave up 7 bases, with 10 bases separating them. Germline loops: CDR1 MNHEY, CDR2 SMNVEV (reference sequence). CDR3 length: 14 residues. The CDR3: CASSLSTATNEQFF. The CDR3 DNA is TGTGCCAGCAGTTTATCCACAGCCACTAATGAGCAGTTCTTC.